Listed here are 18 T cell receptor beta chains from one sample, sequenced in a study of blood T cells in healthy people across ages. With a J-beta primer mix and a sample-barcoded 5' primer, a second PCR ran about 6 to 11 cycles. In TCRdb, the 5' RACE reads were re-called with MiXCR into one record per CDR3 protein. The sample has roughly 1,000,000 distinct CDR3 sequences, under 30% seen once. Separately, the same data were catalogued under a study of T cells of mothers and their children.

Sequencing was carried out using blood. These receptors all stem from a girl aged 2 to 10 in good health.

This clonotype has ten or more counts. This chain uses TRBV3-1 with TRBJ1-5; D unclear. Trimming stripped 1 base from V and 1 base from J, with 5 bases between. The CDR3 loop spans 14 amino acids. CDR1 and CDR2 from the germline V gene are LGHDT and YNNKEL (reference sequence). CDR3 DNA sequence: TGTGCCAGCAGCCAAGTTGGCAGCAATCAGCCCCAGCATTTT. Translated, it gives CASSQVGSNQPQHF.

J is TRBJ2-5 and V is TRBV7-6, with D unclear. Germline V gene sequence: CDR1 SGHVS, CDR2 FNYEAQ. Trimming pared 1 base from V and 7 bases from J, leaving 10 bases between. The CDR3 consists of 13 residues. Here the CDR3 reads CASSLDGPSTQYF. In DNA form, the CDR3 reads TGTGCCAGCAGCTTAGACGGCCCCTCGACCCAGTACTTC.

This clonotype has a handful of counts. The J gene is TRBJ2-3, the V gene TRBV28; D remains ambiguous. CDR3 size: 14 residues. CDR1 and CDR2 (germline): MDHEN, SYDVKM. Between the trimmed V and J ends, which lost 6 bases and 0 bases, there was a span of 10 bases. The CDR3 protein is CASSSPSSTDTQYF. The CDR3 nucleotides read TGTGCCAGCAGCTCTCCGTCTAGCACAGATACGCAGTATTTT.

Note on this clonotype: Germline is not matched at one junction end, which may reflect a read error. The chain links TRBV6-1 to TRBJ2-5, with D uncertain. The germline V gene encodes CDR1 MNHNS and CDR2 SASEGT. CDR3 length: 13 amino acids. Here the CDR3 DNA reads TGTGCCAGCGGGATACAGCCGCAAGAGACCCAGCACTTC. Its translation is CASGIQPQETQHF.

Comments on this clonotype: The germline gene is not matched at one end of the junction; a read error may be the cause. The chain is built from TRBV28 and TRBJ2-7; D is ambiguous. Germline V gives CDR1 MDHEN, CDR2 SYDVKM. CDR3 length: 17 amino acids. The CDR3 nucleotides are TGTGTCAGCAGTACCCGAGAGCCACCGTTTACCCCCTACGAGCAGTACTTC. Amino acid sequence: CVSSTREPPFTPYEQYF. The variable domain in full, completed from reference TRBV28 and TRBJ2-7, reads DVKVTQSSRYLVKRTGEKVFLECVQDMDHENMFWYRQDPGLGLRLIYFSYDVKMKEKGDIPEGYSVSREKKERFSLILESASTNQTSMYLCVSSTREPPFTPYEQYFGPGTRLTVT.

This clonotype was seen a handful of times. This chain joins TRBV12-3 or TRBV12-4 and TRBJ2-7; 9 nucleotides match TRBD2. This CDR3 is 17 amino acids long. Trimming took 2 bases from V and 3 from J; bases not matched to a gene: 11. CDR3 nucleotides: TGTGCCAGCAGTTTACAAACCGGGACTAGCATCGGCTACGAGCAGTACTTC. Its translation: CASSLQTGTSIGYEQYF.

This chain uses TRBV7-2 with TRBJ2-5; D uncertain. The J call may not be correct, given that the DNA end is closer to TRBJ2-1. The length of the CDR3 is 14 residues. Germline V gives CDR1 SGHTA, CDR2 FQGNSA. CDR3 amino acids: CASSLAGQAYEQFF. The CDR3 DNA is TGTGCCAGCAGCTTAGCGGGCCAGGCATATGAGCAGTTCTTC.

This clonotype was found a few times. The V and J genes are TRBV2 and TRBJ2-5; 8 positions match TRBD1. The tail of the sequence fits TRBJ2-7 better, so the J call may be wrong. The CDR3 is made up of 14 amino acids. Germline V gene sequence: CDR1 SNHLY, CDR2 FYNNEI. This CDR3 reads CASRTTGVSYEQYF. CDR3 nucleotides: TGTGCCAGCAGGACGACAGGGGTGTCCTACGAGCAGTACTTC.

The rearrangement joins TRBV6-5 to TRBJ1-1; maybe TRBD1 (5 bases). With 5 bases removed from V and 11 bases from J, the gap between germline ends came to 15 bases. Germline CDR1 reads MNHEY; CDR2 reads SVGAGI. The CDR3 runs to 12 residues. CDR3 residues: CASSRGQARAFF. The CDR3 nucleotides are TGTGCCAGCAGTCGTGGACAAGCCAGGGCTTTCTTT.

In its sample, this clonotype was seen a few times. V and J are TRBV6-5 and TRBJ1-2, with D possibly matching TRBD1 (6 bases). CDR3 length equals 12 residues. Germline loops: CDR1 MNHEY, CDR2 SVGAGI. Trimming left V 8 bases short and J 5 bases short, with 12 bases between. CDR3 loop: CASRRGGYGYTF. The CDR3 coding sequence is TGTGCCAGCCGCAGGGGAGGATATGGCTACACCTTC.

This clonotype was seen repeatedly, ten times or more. The chain combines TRBV4-3 with TRBJ1-4; TRBD1 might be the D (5 bases). V was cut by 4 bases and J by 3 bases, with 12 bases left in between. The CDR3 sequence is 15 residues long. Germline-derived CDR1 and CDR2 are LGHNA and YSLEER. The CDR3 loop is CASSPRGDPNEKLFF. DNA for the CDR3: TGCGCCAGCAGCCCCCGGGGGGACCCTAATGAAAAACTGTTTTTT.

This clonotype was seen more than once but under ten times. This chain links TRBV12-5 with TRBJ2-5, with 10 bases matching TRBD2. The J call could be wrong; TRBJ2-1 is a better fit for the DNA end. CDR1 LGHNT and CDR2 FRNRAP come from the germline V gene. The CDR3 totals 15 residues. CDR3 amino acids: CASGLPSGGTNEQFF. The CDR3 DNA reads TGTGCTAGTGGCCTTCCTAGCGGGGGTACGAATGAGCAGTTCTTC.

V is TRBV4-1 and J is TRBJ1-5; D uncertain. From germline, CDR1 is MGHRA and CDR2 YSYEKL. The V gene lost 0 bases and the J gene lost 3 bases, with 15 bases spanning the gap. This CDR3 contains 17 residues. The CDR3, as DNA: TGCGCCAGCAGCCAAGATAGCGGGCAGAGGGACAATCAGCCCCAGCATTTT. Translation: CASSQDSGQRDNQPQHF.

This clonotype was counted only a few times. The chain carries TRBV5-1 and TRBJ2-7; no reliable D call. Germline V lookup: CDR1 SGHRS, CDR2 YFSETQ. V shed 1 base and J shed 3 bases, with 14 bases lying between them. The CDR3 sequence is 15 residues long. CDR3 sequence reads: CASSLSNTLSYEQYF. The CDR3 DNA reads as TGCGCCAGCAGCTTGTCGAATACCCTAAGCTACGAGCAGTACTTC.

The table lists this clonotype with a few counts. V usage is TRBV6-2 or TRBV6-3 and J usage is TRBJ2-7, with D unclear. In germline, CDR1 is MNHEY, CDR2 SVGEGT. The CDR3 is 16 amino acids. Trimming stripped 1 base from V and 3 bases from J, with 16 bases between. CDR3 amino acids: CASSYWEGPGGYEQYF. The CDR3 region has the DNA TGTGCCAGCAGTTACTGGGAAGGTCCCGGCGGCTACGAGCAGTACTTC.

In its sample, this clonotype was seen a few times. The chain has TRBV7-9 and TRBJ1-2; D may be TRBD1 (5 bases). V was pared by 7 bases and J by 4 bases, with 10 bases between. Germline V gene lookup returns CDR1 SEHNR and CDR2 FQNEAQ (reference sequence). CDR3 size: 12 residues. This CDR3 is CASTDSPYGYTF. The CDR3 nucleotides are TGTGCCAGCACCGACAGCCCCTATGGCTACACCTTC. Based on the CDR3 plus reference TRBV7-9 and TRBJ1-2, the full variable domain is DTGVSQNPRHKITKRGQNVTFRCDPISEHNRLYWYRQTLGQGPEFLTYFQNEAQLEKSRLLSDRFSAERPKGSFSTLEIQRTEQGDSAMYLCASTDSPYGYTFGSGTRLTVV.

On this clonotype itself: A junction boundary mismatches the germline segment, possibly from a read error. This chain connects TRBV7-7 to TRBJ1-1; 7 bases are shared with TRBD1. The CDR3 sequence is 14 residues long. The germline CDR1 and CDR2 sequences are SSHAT and FNYEAQ (reference sequence). CDR3 protein: CASSLDGTAAEAFF. The DNA of the CDR3 is TGTGCTAGCAGCTTAGACGGGACAGCCGCTGAAGCTTTCTTT.

This clonotype occurred a few times. This chain connects TRBV24-1 to TRBJ2-2; D is uncertain. CDR1 is KGHDR, CDR2 SFDVKD, per germline. The V gene lost 2 bases and the J gene lost 2 bases, with 8 bases spanning the gap. The CDR3 spans 15 residues. CDR3 protein: CATSDSPLNTGELFF. The DNA for the CDR3 is TGTGCCACCAGTGATTCTCCACTCAACACCGGGGAGCTGTTTTTT.